These 28 T cell receptor beta chains originate from one sample sequenced in a study of blood T cell repertoires in COVID-19. Produced via immunoSEQ multiplex PCR; TCRdb's table is partial and in-frame only. This sample has nearly 250,000 clones; 65% to 90% occur once, and the top ten carry approximately 8.6%. The sequenced sample was PBMCs or T cells enriched from blood (not recorded which). These TCRs come from a woman in her forties or fifties with acute COVID-19.

The chain links TRBV15 to TRBJ2-7, with 7 bases that match TRBD2. The trim removed 2 bases at V and 2 bases at J, leaving 3 bases unmatched. Germline CDR1 LNHNV, CDR2 YYDKDF (reference sequence). The CDR3 loop spans 14 amino acids. This CDR3 reads CATSRRGEAYEQYF. The DNA of the CDR3 is TGTGCCACCAGCAGACGGGGGGAGGCCTACGAGCAGTACTTC.

V gene TRBV5-5 combines with J gene TRBJ1-6; 7 bases line up with TRBD1. J gave up 9 bases and V 2 bases, and 8 bases lay outside the gene matches. Per germline, CDR1 SGHKS and CDR2 YYEKEE (reference sequence). The length of the CDR3 is 15 residues. DNA of the CDR3: TGTGCCAGCAGCTTCGGGACAGAAGATATTTCACCCCTCCACTTT. Residues: CASSFGTEDISPLHF. The variable domain in full, completed from reference TRBV5-5 and TRBJ1-6, reads DAGVTQSPTHLIKTRGQQVTLRCSPISGHKSVSWYQQVLGQGPQFIFQYYEKEERGRGNFPDRFSARQFPNYSSELNVNALLLGDSALYLCASSFGTEDISPLHFGNGTRLTVT.

The rearrangement uses TRBV7-2 and TRBJ1-1, with a possible D match to TRBD1 (5 bases). Germline CDR1 and CDR2: SGHTA and FQGNSA. The CDR3 spans 12 residues. Trimming removed 5 bases from V and 7 bases from J, with 11 bases in between. The CDR3 DNA follows: TGTGCCAGCAGCCTCCGGGGGTTTGAAGCTTTCTTT. This codes for CASSLRGFEAFF.

This chain joins TRBV11-3 and TRBJ2-1; TRBD1 is a possible D gene (6 bases). Trimming stripped 2 bases from V and 7 bases from J, with 9 bases between. Germline-derived CDR1 and CDR2 are SGHNT and YENEEA. The CDR3 spans 13 residues. CDR3: CASSLNQGNEQFF. The CDR3 DNA is TGTGCCAGCAGCTTAAACCAGGGGAATGAGCAGTTCTTC.

The chain recombines TRBV18 with TRBJ1-3; 9 bases match TRBD1. From germline, CDR1 is KGHSH and CDR2 LQKENI. V was pared by 6 bases and J by 1 base, with 7 bases of the junction left unmatched. The CDR3 has 16 amino acids. CDR3: CASSPETGGSGNTIYF. The CDR3 region has the DNA TGTGCCAGCTCGCCAGAGACAGGGGGTTCTGGAAACACCATATATTTT. Filled out from reference TRBV18 and TRBJ1-3, the complete variable domain reads NAGVMQNPRHLVRRRGQEARLRCSPMKGHSHVYWYRQLPEEGLKFMVYLQKENIIDESGMPKERFSAEFPKEGPSILRIQQVVRGDSAAYFCASSPETGGSGNTIYFGEGSWLTVV.

J is TRBJ1-5 and V is TRBV19, with D possibly TRBD1 on 6 matching bases. Germline V gene sequence: CDR1 LNHDA, CDR2 SQIVND (reference sequence). CDR3 length: 14 residues. Trimming left V 6 bases short and J 2 bases short, with 11 bases between. The CDR3 region has the DNA TGTGCCAGTAGCAAATCAGGGGGCAATCAGCCCCAGCATTTT. Amino acids: CASSKSGGNQPQHF.

This clone was detected only once. The chain carries TRBV20-1 and TRBJ2-1; D gene uncertain. Per the germline V gene, CDR1 is DFQATT and CDR2 is SNEGSKA (reference sequence). This CDR3 contains 15 residues. V was cut by 3 bases and J by 12 bases, with 24 bases left in between. CDR3: CSASLEELTGLVQFF. The DNA for the CDR3 is TGCAGTGCTAGTCTCGAGGAGCTGACGGGTTTGGTGCAGTTCTTC.

The DNA of the CDR3 is TGTGCCAGCAGCTTAATCGGTAAAAATCAGCCCCAGCATTTT. Amino acid sequence: CASSLIGKNQPQHF. V is TRBV7-9 and J is TRBJ1-5, with D hard to call. The germline V gene has CDR1 SEHNR and CDR2 FQNEAQ (reference sequence). The CDR3 runs to 14 residues. V was clipped by 2 bases and J by 4 bases, with 9 bases between them.

The chain carries TRBV5-4 and TRBJ2-1, with 11 bases identical to TRBD2. This CDR3 has 16 residues. J gave up 7 bases and V 4 bases, and 10 bases lay outside the gene matches. The germline gives CDR1 SGHNT, CDR2 YYREEE (reference sequence). The CDR3 region has the DNA TGTGCCAGCAGCCCCCTCCTAGCGGGGGGTCAGAATGAGCAGTTCTTC. Amino acid sequence: CASSPLLAGGQNEQFF.

CDR3 residues: CASSQVLIDYGYTF. The CDR3 nucleotides are TGCGCCAGCAGCCAAGTACTGATCGACTATGGCTACACCTTC. V gene TRBV4-3 combines with J gene TRBJ1-2; no reliable D call. The V gene's germline CDR1 is LGHNA and CDR2 YSLEER. The germline V and J ends were trimmed by 1 base and 3 bases, with 9 bases remaining between them. This CDR3 is 14 amino acids long.

The chain couples TRBV12-3 or TRBV12-4 to TRBJ2-6; D is undetermined. The germline V and J ends were trimmed by 9 bases and 4 bases, with 7 bases remaining between them. This CDR3 spans 12 amino acids. CDR3 loop: CASHSGANVLTF. For the CDR3, the DNA is TGTGCCAGTCATTCCGGGGCCAACGTCCTGACTTTC.

The chain recombines TRBV7-8 with TRBJ2-1; weak D call: TRBD1 (6 bases). Germline V CDR1 and CDR2: SGHVS, FQNEAQ. The CDR3 has 16 amino acids. Between the trimmed V and J ends, which lost 5 bases and 6 bases, there was a span of 20 bases. CDR3 nucleotide sequence: TGTGCCAGCAGCACTCTGACAGGTATCGTCTTCAATGAGCAGTTCTTC. It encodes CASSTLTGIVFNEQFF. The full variable domain, completed using reference TRBV7-8 and TRBJ2-1, is GAGVSQSPRYKVAKRGQDVALRCDPISGHVSLFWYQQALGQGPEFLTYFQNEAQLDKSGLPSDRFFAERPEGSVSTLKIQRTQQEDSAVYLCASSTLTGIVFNEQFFGPGTRLTVL.

The chain is built from TRBV6-5 and TRBJ1-2; the match to TRBD1 covers 7 bases. The CDR3 spans 14 residues. The germline gives CDR1 MNHEY, CDR2 SVGAGI. Germline trimming cut 6 bases from V and 5 bases from J; bases unmatched to any gene: 9. The CDR3 DNA reads as TGTGCCAGCAGCGGGACAGCAGCTGGGTATGGCTACACCTTC. It translates to CASSGTAAGYGYTF.

The chain recombines TRBV10-3 with TRBJ2-3; 10 bases align to TRBD2. Germline CDR1 is ENHRY and CDR2 is SYGVKD. V lost 8 bases to trimming and J lost 6 bases; unmatched junction nucleotides: 2. This CDR3 has 12 residues. Here the CDR3 reads CAIGTSEDTQYF. Written as DNA, the CDR3 is TGTGCCATCGGGACTAGCGAGGATACGCAGTATTTT.

Only a few counts were recorded for this clone. The V gene is TRBV11-2, the J gene TRBJ1-6, with 11 bases aligning to TRBD1. Per germline, CDR1 SGHAT and CDR2 FQNNGV. V lost 5 bases to trimming and J lost 5 bases; unmatched junction nucleotides: 5. This CDR3 region has 16 residues. The CDR3 sequence is CASSPLGQGDNSPLHF. CDR3 DNA sequence: TGTGCCAGCAGCCCTTTGGGACAGGGGGATAATTCACCCCTCCACTTT.

The rearrangement links TRBV19 to TRBJ1-1, with TRBD1 identical over 7 bases. Germline trimming cut 4 bases from V and 3 bases from J; bases unmatched to any gene: 2. Germline assignment: CDR1 LNHDA and CDR2 SQIVND (reference sequence). The CDR3 contains 13 residues. In nucleotides, the CDR3 is TGTGCCAGTAGTACAGACAGGGACACTGAAGCTTTCTTT. Protein sequence: CASSTDRDTEAFF.

The CDR3 sequence: CASSSGRMNTEAFF. In nucleotides, the CDR3 is TGTGCCAGCAGCTCAGGGCGTATGAACACTGAAGCTTTCTTT. The chain links TRBV11-2 to TRBJ1-1, with D possibly matching TRBD1 (5 bases). Germline CDR1 reads SGHAT; CDR2 reads FQNNGV. The V end was cut by 4 bases, the J end by 0 bases, with 9 bases between. This CDR3 comprises 14 residues. The complete variable domain, with remaining parts taken from reference TRBV11-2 and TRBJ1-1, reads EAGVAQSPRYKIIEKRQSVAFWCNPISGHATLYWYQQILGQGPKLLIQFQNNGVVDDSQLPKDRFSAERLKGVDSTLKIQPAKLEDSAVYLCASSSGRMNTEAFFGQGTRLTVV.

The rearrangement links TRBV18 to TRBJ2-7, with TRBD1 identical over 7 bases. Germline lookup yields CDR1 KGHSH and CDR2 LQKENI. This CDR3 is 14 amino acids long. After removal of 3 bases from V and 1 base from J, the junction contained 3 bases not matched to a gene. In DNA form, the CDR3 reads TGTGCCAGCTCACCCGACAGGGCGTCCTACGAGCAGTACTTC. Protein: CASSPDRASYEQYF.

The gene calls are TRBV6-2 or TRBV6-3 and TRBJ2-7, with D possibly TRBD1 on 6 matching bases. Trimming left V 6 bases short and J 3 bases short, with 18 bases between. CDR1 and CDR2 from the germline V gene are MNHEY and SVGEGT. CDR3 length: 15 residues. The CDR3 DNA follows: TGTGCCAGCAGCGTTCAAGAGGGGGTGTTCTACGAGCAGTACTTC. Its protein is CASSVQEGVFYEQYF.

The genes are TRBV11-2 and TRBJ2-1; D gene unclear. The CDR3 is made up of 15 amino acids. Germline V lookup: CDR1 SGHAT, CDR2 FQNNGV. The germline V and J ends were trimmed by 2 bases and 10 bases, with 18 bases remaining between them. CDR3 protein: CASSLRKNPLEEQFF. For the CDR3, the DNA is TGTGCCAGCAGCTTAAGGAAGAACCCTCTAGAGGAGCAGTTCTTC.

The chain links TRBV3-1 (or the pseudogene TRBV3-2) to TRBJ2-3, with 14 bases fitting TRBD2. Per the germline V gene, CDR1 is LGHDT and CDR2 is YNNKEL (reference sequence). Unmatched junction bases numbered 6, after V lost 4 bases and J lost 3 bases. CDR3 length: 17 residues. CDR3 sequence: CASSPRTSGGRTDTQYF. The DNA of the CDR3 is TGTGCCAGCAGCCCCCGGACTAGCGGGGGGCGAACAGATACGCAGTATTTT.

This chain joins TRBV10-3 and TRBJ2-1, with a weak D call TRBD2 (5 bases). The ends were cut back, 6 bases at V and 5 bases at J, with 20 bases in the middle. CDR3 size: 16 residues. Germline CDR1 and CDR2: ENHRY and SYGVKD. CDR3 in amino acids: CAIRATSGSGDNEQFF. The CDR3 DNA reads TGTGCCATCAGGGCGACAAGTGGTTCCGGGGACAATGAGCAGTTCTTC.

V usage is TRBV19 and J usage is TRBJ1-2; no definite D call. This CDR3 region has 17 residues. In germline, CDR1 is LNHDA, CDR2 SQIVND (reference sequence). V gave up 7 bases and J gave up 0 bases, with 21 bases separating them. In DNA, the CDR3 is TGTGCCAGTACCCCCCCCGCCGGTCTGAACTCTAACTATGGCTACACCTTC. Residues: CASTPPAGLNSNYGYTF.

The gene calls are TRBV7-2 and TRBJ2-4; no reliable D call. CDR1 is SGHTA and CDR2 is FQGNSA in the germline V gene. This CDR3 comprises 13 residues. V was trimmed by 5 bases and J by 8 bases, leaving 13 bases between them. In nucleotides, the CDR3 is TGTGCCAGCAGCCCAGACCCCCGGGACATTCAGTACTTC. Translating it yields CASSPDPRDIQYF.

V usage is TRBV11-2 and J usage is TRBJ2-3; tentative D call: TRBD1 (5 bases). The germline V and J ends were trimmed by 1 base and 3 bases, with 17 bases remaining between them. CDR1 is SGHAT, CDR2 FQNNGV, per germline. This CDR3 comprises 17 residues. The CDR3 DNA reads TGTGCCAGCAGCTTAGTTGCCCCTGGGGCCGTTACAGATACGCAGTATTTT. Protein: CASSLVAPGAVTDTQYF. Combining the CDR3 with reference TRBV11-2 and TRBJ2-3 gives the whole variable domain EAGVAQSPRYKIIEKRQSVAFWCNPISGHATLYWYQQILGQGPKLLIQFQNNGVVDDSQLPKDRFSAERLKGVDSTLKIQPAKLEDSAVYLCASSLVAPGAVTDTQYFGPGTRLTVL.

The chain carries TRBV12-3 or TRBV12-4 and TRBJ2-7; D is perhaps TRBD1 (6 bases). There are 11 residues in the CDR3. V was trimmed by 5 bases and J by 6 bases, leaving 8 bases between them. CDR3 loop: CASSTGFEQYF. In nucleotides, the CDR3 is TGTGCCAGCAGTACAGGGTTCGAGCAGTACTTC.

The chain recombines TRBV5-1 with TRBJ1-2; D not resolved. V lost 4 bases and J 10 bases, leaving 14 bases between the germline ends. There are 12 residues in the CDR3. Germline loops: CDR1 SGHRS, CDR2 YFSETQ. CDR3 nucleotides: TGCGCCAGCAGCCCCAACGTGGGAGACTACACCTTC. It yields the protein CASSPNVGDYTF.

This clone was recorded once. The V and J genes are TRBV6-5 and TRBJ2-5, with D unclear. V was pared by 6 bases and J by 1 base, with 15 bases between. The CDR3 has 15 residues. Germline V gives CDR1 MNHEY, CDR2 SVGAGI. CDR3 nucleotides: TGTGCCAGCAGAACCCACGAGTTTCTCCAAGAGACCCAGTACTTC. This encodes CASRTHEFLQETQYF.